The TCR beta chain under discussion was sequenced for a study of blood T cell repertoires in COVID-19. Sequencing was performed with immunoSEQ multiplex PCR; in TCRdb, only in-frame clones are kept and a portion is missing. The repertoire holds 250,000 to 300,000 clones, more than 75% seen once, with just over 6.5% in the top ten. CDR3 size: 13 residues. V was trimmed by 5 bases and J by 4 bases, leaving 11 bases between them. Sequencing input: PBMCs or T cells enriched from blood (not recorded which). The chain links TRBV12-3 or TRBV12-4 to TRBJ1-2, with D unresolved. The sequence was collected from a woman between 45 and 60 years old who had been exposed to COVID-19. CDR3 coding DNA: TGTGCCAGCAGTCGGGAGGTGTTCTATGGCTACACCTTC. The encoded protein is CASSREVFYGYTF.